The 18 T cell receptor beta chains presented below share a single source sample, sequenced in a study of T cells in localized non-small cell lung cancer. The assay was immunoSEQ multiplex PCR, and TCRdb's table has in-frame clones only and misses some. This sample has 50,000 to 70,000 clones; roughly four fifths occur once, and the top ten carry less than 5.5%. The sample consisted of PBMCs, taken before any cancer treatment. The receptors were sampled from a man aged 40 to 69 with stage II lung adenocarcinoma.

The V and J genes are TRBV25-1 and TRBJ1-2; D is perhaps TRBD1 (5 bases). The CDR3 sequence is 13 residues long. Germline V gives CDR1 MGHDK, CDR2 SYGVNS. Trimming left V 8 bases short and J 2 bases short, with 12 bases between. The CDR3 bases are TGTGCCAGCGGGAGGGCAGGGAACTATGGCTACACCTTC. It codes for CASGRAGNYGYTF.

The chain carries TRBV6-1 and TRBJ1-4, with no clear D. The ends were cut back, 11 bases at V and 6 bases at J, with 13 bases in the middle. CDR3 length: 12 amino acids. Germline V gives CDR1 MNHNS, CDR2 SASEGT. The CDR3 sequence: CAGETEDEKLFF. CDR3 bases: TGTGCCGGTGAGACCGAGGATGAAAAACTGTTTTTT.

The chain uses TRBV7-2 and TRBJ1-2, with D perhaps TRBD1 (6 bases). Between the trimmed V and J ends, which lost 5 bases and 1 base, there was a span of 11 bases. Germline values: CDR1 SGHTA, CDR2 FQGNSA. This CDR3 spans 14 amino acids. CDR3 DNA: TGTGCCAGCAGCATACAGGGATTTAACTATGGCTACACCTTC. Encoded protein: CASSIQGFNYGYTF.

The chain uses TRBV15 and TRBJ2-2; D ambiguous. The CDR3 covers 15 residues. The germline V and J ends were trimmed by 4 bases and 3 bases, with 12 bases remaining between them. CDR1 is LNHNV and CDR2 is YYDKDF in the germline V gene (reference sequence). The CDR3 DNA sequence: TGTGCCACCAGCAAACCTATACAGTACACCGGGGAGCTGTTTTTT. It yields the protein CATSKPIQYTGELFF.

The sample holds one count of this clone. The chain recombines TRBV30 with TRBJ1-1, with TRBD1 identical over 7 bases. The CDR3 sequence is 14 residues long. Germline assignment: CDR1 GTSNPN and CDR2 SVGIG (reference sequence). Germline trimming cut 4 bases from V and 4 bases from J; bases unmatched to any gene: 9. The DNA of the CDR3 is TGTGCCTGGACTAGACAGGGCGGAATCACTGAAGCTTTCTTT. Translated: CAWTRQGGITEAFF.

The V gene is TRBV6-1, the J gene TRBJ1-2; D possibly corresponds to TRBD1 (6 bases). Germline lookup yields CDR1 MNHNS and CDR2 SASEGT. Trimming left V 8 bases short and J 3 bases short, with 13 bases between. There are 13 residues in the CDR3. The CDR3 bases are TGTGCCAGCCTCGGACAGTGGGACTATGGCTACACCTTC. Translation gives CASLGQWDYGYTF.

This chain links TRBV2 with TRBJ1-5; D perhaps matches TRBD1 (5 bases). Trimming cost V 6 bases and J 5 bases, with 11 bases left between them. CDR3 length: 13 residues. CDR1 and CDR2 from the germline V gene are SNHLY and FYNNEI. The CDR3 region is CASSRVGDQPQHF. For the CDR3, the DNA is TGTGCCAGCAGCAGGGTTGGGGATCAGCCCCAGCATTTT.

The CDR3 loop is CASSGGWGSNTGELFF. The CDR3 nucleotides are TGTGCCAGCAGTGGCGGGTGGGGGTCGAACACCGGGGAGCTGTTTTTT. This rearrangement joins TRBV25-1 to TRBJ2-2; D could derive from TRBD1 or TRBD2 (5 bases each). The germline V and J ends were trimmed by 4 bases and 0 bases, with 12 bases remaining between them. Germline CDR1 MGHDK, CDR2 SYGVNS. The CDR3 extends over 16 amino acids.

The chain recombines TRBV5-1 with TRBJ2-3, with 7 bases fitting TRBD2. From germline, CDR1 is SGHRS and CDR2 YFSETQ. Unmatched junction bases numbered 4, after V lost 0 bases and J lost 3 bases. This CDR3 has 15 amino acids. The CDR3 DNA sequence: TGCGCCAGCAGCTTGGCCCTGGGGGGGACAGATACGCAGTATTTT. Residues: CASSLALGGTDTQYF.

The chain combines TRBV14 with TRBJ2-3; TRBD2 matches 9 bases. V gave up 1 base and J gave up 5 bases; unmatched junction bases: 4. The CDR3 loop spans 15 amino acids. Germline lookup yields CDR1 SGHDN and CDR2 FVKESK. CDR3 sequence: CASSQVAGAGDTQYF. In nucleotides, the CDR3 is TGTGCCAGCAGCCAAGTAGCGGGAGCCGGAGATACGCAGTATTTT.

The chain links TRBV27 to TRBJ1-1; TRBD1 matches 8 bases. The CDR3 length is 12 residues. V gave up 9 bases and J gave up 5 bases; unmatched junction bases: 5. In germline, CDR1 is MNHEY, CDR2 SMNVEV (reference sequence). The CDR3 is CARDRGCTEAFF. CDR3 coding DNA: TGTGCCAGAGACAGGGGTTGTACTGAAGCTTTCTTT.

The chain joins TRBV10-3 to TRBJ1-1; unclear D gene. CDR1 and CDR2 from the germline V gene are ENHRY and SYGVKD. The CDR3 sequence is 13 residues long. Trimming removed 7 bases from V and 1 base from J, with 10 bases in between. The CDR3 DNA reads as TGTGCCATCAAATCTGCGCGGAACACTGAAGCTTTCTTT. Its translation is CAIKSARNTEAFF.

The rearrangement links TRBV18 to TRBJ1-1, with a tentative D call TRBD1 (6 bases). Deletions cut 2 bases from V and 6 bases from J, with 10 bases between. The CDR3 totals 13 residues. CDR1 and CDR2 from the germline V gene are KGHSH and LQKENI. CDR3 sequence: CASSPGEGAEAFF. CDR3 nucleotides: TGTGCCAGCTCACCAGGGGAGGGGGCTGAAGCTTTCTTT.

CDR3 sequence reads: CASSLAGGEGKNIQYF. DNA for the CDR3: TGTGCCAGCAGCCTAGCGGGAGGTGAGGGCAAAAACATTCAGTACTTC. The rearrangement joins TRBV11-3 to TRBJ2-4; 11 bases align to TRBD2. In germline, CDR1 is SGHNT, CDR2 YENEEA. V lost 5 bases, J lost 3 bases, and 6 bases stayed unmatched. The length of the CDR3 is 16 residues.

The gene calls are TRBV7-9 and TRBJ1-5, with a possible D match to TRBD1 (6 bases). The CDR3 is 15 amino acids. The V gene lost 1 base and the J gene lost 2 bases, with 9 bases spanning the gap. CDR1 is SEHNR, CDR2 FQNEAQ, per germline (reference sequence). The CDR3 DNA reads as TGTGCCAGCAGCTTAGGAGGGGGAGGCAATCAGCCCCAGCATTTT. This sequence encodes CASSLGGGGNQPQHF.

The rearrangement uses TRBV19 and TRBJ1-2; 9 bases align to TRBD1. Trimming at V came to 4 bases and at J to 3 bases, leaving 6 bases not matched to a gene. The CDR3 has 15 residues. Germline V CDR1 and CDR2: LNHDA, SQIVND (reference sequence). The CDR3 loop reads CASSTYRGQDYGYTF. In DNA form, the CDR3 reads TGTGCCAGTAGTACCTACAGGGGGCAAGACTATGGCTACACCTTC.

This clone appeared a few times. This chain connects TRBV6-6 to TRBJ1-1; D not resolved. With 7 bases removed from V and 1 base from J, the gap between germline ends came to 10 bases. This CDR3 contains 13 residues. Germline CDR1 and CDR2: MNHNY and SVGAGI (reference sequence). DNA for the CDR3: TGTGCCAGCATTCCACAGCGGAACACTGAAGCTTTCTTT. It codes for CASIPQRNTEAFF.

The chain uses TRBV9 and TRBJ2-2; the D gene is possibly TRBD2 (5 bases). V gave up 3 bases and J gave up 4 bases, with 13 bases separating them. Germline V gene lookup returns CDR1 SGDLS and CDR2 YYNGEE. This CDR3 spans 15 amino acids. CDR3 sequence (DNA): TGTGCCAGCAGCGAGGAGGTCTGGGGCACCGGGGAGCTGTTTTTT. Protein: CASSEEVWGTGELFF.